These T cell receptor beta chains were read from a single sample in a study of blood T cell repertoires in COVID-19. Data came from immunoSEQ multiplex PCR; TCRdb stores just in-frame clones and leaves some out. The sample includes fewer than 250,000 clones, approximately 84% seen only once; the top ten take about 3.5%. Sequences were obtained from PBMCs or T cells enriched from blood (not recorded which). The receptors were gathered from a woman in her thirties who had recovered from COVID-19. The CDR3 runs from the conserved cysteine through the conserved F or W. D genes are given only for firm matches.

d_gene	v_gene	j_gene	CDR3aa
TRBD2	TRBV11-1	TRBJ2-2	CASSARGGGFTGELFF
.	TRBV10-1	TRBJ1-1	CASSGRVTGEAFF
.	TRBV7-3	TRBJ2-3	CASSYRRADTQYF
TRBD1	TRBV28	TRBJ1-6	CASRDWTGNSPLHF
TRBD2	TRBV27	TRBJ2-5	CASSFFSGRAPETQYF
.	TRBV19	TRBJ2-3	CASSMGHTDTQYF
.	TRBV27	TRBJ2-4	CASSPNTGAKNIQYF
TRBD1	TRBV5-1	TRBJ1-6	CASNQGGGNSPLHF
.	TRBV6-5	TRBJ1-3	CASRASGSGNTIYF
.	TRBV19	TRBJ1-1	CASSIVSGDLAFF
.	TRBV5-1	TRBJ1-1	CASSAQGQGTEAFF
.	TRBV3-1/TRBV3-2	TRBJ1-5	CASSQSPGGQPQHF
TRBD1	TRBV7-9	TRBJ1-2	CASSFYAGQTNYGYTF
.	TRBV19	TRBJ2-1	CASQGYNEQFF
.	TRBV12-5	TRBJ1-2	CASGSSAGGYGYTF
TRBD1	TRBV10-3	TRBJ2-7	CAISEGTGHYEQYF
TRBD1	TRBV11-2	TRBJ1-1	CASSFSDGQVEAFF
TRBD2	TRBV25-1	TRBJ2-5	CASSRFGPTEAGETQYF
TRBD1	TRBV3-1/TRBV3-2	TRBJ1-1	CASSLTGAGTEAFF
.	TRBV27	TRBJ2-4	CASSLLQGPAAKNIQYF
.	TRBV6-4	TRBJ2-1	CASSDSSNEQFF
.	TRBV7-8	TRBJ1-2	CASSPRPGLTNYGYTF
TRBD1	TRBV28	TRBJ1-1	CASSSPGQGNTEAFF
TRBD2	TRBV6-2/TRBV6-3	TRBJ2-3	CASSYSRGGGADTQYF
.	TRBV5-6	TRBJ1-4	CASSLARAEKLFF
.	TRBV5-1	TRBJ1-3	CASSLSVSGNTIYF
TRBD1	TRBV6-2/TRBV6-3	TRBJ2-1	CASSPGQGDYNEQFF
.	TRBV5-1	TRBJ1-1	CASSLVQENTEAFF
.	TRBV5-1	TRBJ1-2	CASSLIPGDGYTF
.	TRBV7-2	TRBJ1-3	CASSARSGDTIYF
.	TRBV11-2	TRBJ1-5	CASSLDGARQPQHF
.	TRBV28	TRBJ1-2	CASSLAGVGGYTF
.	TRBV5-1	TRBJ2-3	CASSLVGGVTDTQYF
TRBD1	TRBV28	TRBJ1-5	CASSETGAYNQPQHF
.	TRBV15	TRBJ1-1	CATSRDSANTEAFF
TRBD2	TRBV5-5	TRBJ2-1	CASRASGGNEQFF
TRBD2	TRBV10-3	TRBJ2-1	CAISESMRGGEQFF
.	TRBV30	TRBJ2-5	CAWLREETQYF
TRBD2	TRBV5-1	TRBJ2-2	CASTPNSGGANTGELFF
.	TRBV2	TRBJ1-3	CASRQGSPGGTIYF
.	TRBV12-3/TRBV12-4	TRBJ1-4	CASSPGEMEKLFF
TRBD1	TRBV5-1	TRBJ1-1	CASSFIVRGASSNTEAFF
TRBD2	TRBV18	TRBJ2-1	CASSALAGVFDNEQFF
.	TRBV5-1	TRBJ1-1	CASSLGSGLMNTEAFF
.	TRBV20-1	TRBJ2-3	CSAPWAAGQYF
.	TRBV28	TRBJ2-7	CASSFNFYEQYF
TRBD1	TRBV9	TRBJ1-4	CASSVGEGQGKEKLFF
.	TRBV19	TRBJ1-1	CASSAPRDRLNTEAFF
.	TRBV24-1	TRBJ2-1	CATSDLRGNPTGARINEQFF
.	TRBV5-1	TRBJ2-1	CASRYTGVSYNEQFF
.	TRBV24-1	TRBJ1-3	CATSSQGPGNTIYF
TRBD2	TRBV5-8	TRBJ2-1	CASSLSILAGSYNEQFF
.	TRBV2	TRBJ1-1	CATASTGGRTEAFF
TRBD1	TRBV30	TRBJ1-1	CAWSATGRTEAFF
.	TRBV7-9	TRBJ1-3	CASSPPIVPGGNTIYF
TRBD1	TRBV28	TRBJ2-2	CASQTGGAGGTGELFF
TRBD1	TRBV13	TRBJ1-5	CASSLGRGHYQPQHF